The subject of this entry is one TCR beta chain. This sample is drawn from a study of blood T cell repertoires in COVID-19. Study in general: The analysed material was cDNA or gDNA that came from T cells, B-cell-depleted T cells, or PBMCs.

In the original processing: Reference gene primer amplification yielded estimated nucleated cell counts. Repertoires were generated with immunoSEQ multiplex PCR, while TCRdb's copy carries only in-frame clones and drops some. The V and J calls and clone size come from that table; D and trimming were worked out from the DNA. Of 200,000 to 250,000 clones in the sample, 80% to 95% were seen once. The sample taken for sequencing was peripheral blood. The source is a man aged 55 to 70 with COVID-19, enrolled during active disease.

CDR3 sequence (DNA): TGTGCCAGTGGCAACAGGGGATCGGGCAATCAGCCCCAGCATTTT. It specifies CASGNRGSGNQPQHF. The rearrangement joins TRBV19 to TRBJ1-5; TRBD1 agrees at 7 bases. Germline CDR1 LNHDA, CDR2 SQIVND (reference sequence). This CDR3 region has 15 residues. The V gene end was trimmed by 8 bases and the J gene end by 2 bases; junction bases not matched to a gene: 9.